Detailed here is one T cell receptor (beta chain). Its antigen is unknown. The data originate from a study of cytotoxic CD8 clonotypes in ibrutinib-treated CLL. Study details: The study recorded mean values of about 260,000 productive templates and approximately 90,000 productive rearrangements per sample.

General observations from the study: Samples from sustained-remission and progressing patients were taken at different times.

The assay was immunoSEQ multiplex PCR, and TCRdb's table has in-frame clones only and misses some. The sample gives tens of thousands of clones, approximately 90% of which show up once; 3.1% is in the top ten. The source was PBMCs, collected after 12 months of ibrutinib treatment. The receptor was derived from a human donor with chronic lymphocytic leukemia.

CDR3 in DNA: TGTGCCAGCAGCGTAGAGTTAGCGGGGGCCCCCTACAATGAGCAGTTCTTC. It yields the protein CASSVELAGAPYNEQFF. The chain is built from TRBV9 and TRBJ2-1; 9 nucleotides agree with TRBD2. V was pared by 0 bases and J by 2 bases, with 6 bases of the junction left unmatched. The CDR3 has 17 amino acids. Germline values: CDR1 SGDLS, CDR2 YYNGEE. Looking up the rest from reference TRBV9 and TRBJ2-1 gives the full variable domain: DSGVTQTPKHLITATGQRVTLRCSPRSGDLSVYWYQQSLDQGLQFLIQYYNGEERAKGNILERFSAQQFPDLHSELNLSSLELGDSALYFCASSVELAGAPYNEQFFGPGTRLTVL.